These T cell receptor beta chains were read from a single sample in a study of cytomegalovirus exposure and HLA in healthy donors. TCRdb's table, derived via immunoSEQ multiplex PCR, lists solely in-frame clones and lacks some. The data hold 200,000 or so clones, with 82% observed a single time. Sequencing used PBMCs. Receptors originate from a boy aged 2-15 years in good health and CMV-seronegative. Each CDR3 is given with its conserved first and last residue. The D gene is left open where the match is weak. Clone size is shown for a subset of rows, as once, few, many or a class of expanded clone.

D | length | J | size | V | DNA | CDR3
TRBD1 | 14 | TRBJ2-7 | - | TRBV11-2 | TGTGCCAGCAGCTTCCGGGACAGAAACTACGAGCAGTACTTC | CASSFRDRNYEQYF
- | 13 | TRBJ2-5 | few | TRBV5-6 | TGTGCCAGCAGCTTGGTAGGGGGAGAGACCCAGTACTTC | CASSLVGGETQYF
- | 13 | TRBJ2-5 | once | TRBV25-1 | TGTGCCAGCAGTGAATATATCCCGGAGACCCAGTACTTC | CASSEYIPETQYF
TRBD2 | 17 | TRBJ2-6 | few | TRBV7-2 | TGTGCCAGCAGCTTAGGGCGGGGGTTGACTGGGGCCAACGTCCTGACTTTC | CASSLGRGLTGANVLTF
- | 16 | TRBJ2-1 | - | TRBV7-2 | TGTGCCAGCAGGTCCTACAGGGGGGGCTCCTACAATGAGCAGTTCTTC | CASRSYRGGSYNEQFF
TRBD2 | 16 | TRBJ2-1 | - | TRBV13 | TGTGCCAGCAGCGGTAGACTAGCGGGGGCCGACAATGAGCAGTTCTTC | CASSGRLAGADNEQFF
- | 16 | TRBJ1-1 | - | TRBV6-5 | TGTGCCAGCAGTTACTCGATTCGAGCAGGGCGGACTGAAGCTTTCTTT | CASSYSIRAGRTEAFF
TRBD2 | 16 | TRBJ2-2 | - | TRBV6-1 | TGTGCCAGCAGTGGATGGCTAGCGGGGAACACCGGGGAGCTGTTTTTT | CASSGWLAGNTGELFF
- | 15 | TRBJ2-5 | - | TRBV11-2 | TGTGCCAGCCTGACATATCAGGGGAAAGGGGAGACCCAGTACTTC | CASLTYQGKGETQYF
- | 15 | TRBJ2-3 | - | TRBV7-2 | TGTGCCAGCAGCTTAAGAGGCAGGGGCACAGATACGCAGTATTTT | CASSLRGRGTDTQYF
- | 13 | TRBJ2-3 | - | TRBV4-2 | TGTGCCAGCAGCCAAGATGTAGATGATACGCAGTATTTT | CASSQDVDDTQYF
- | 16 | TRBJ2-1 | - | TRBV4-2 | TGTGCCAGCAGCCGCGACGGGGGAGGAGAAAGCAATGAGCAGTTCTTC | CASSRDGGGESNEQFF
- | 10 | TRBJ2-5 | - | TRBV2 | TGTGCCAGCAGCTTGGAGACCCAGTACTTC | CASSLETQYF
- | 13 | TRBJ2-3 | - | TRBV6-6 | TGTGCCAGCTCCGCCGGGGGAGGAGATACGCAGTATTTT | CASSAGGGDTQYF
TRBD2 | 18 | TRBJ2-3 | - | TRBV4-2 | TGTGCCAGCAGCCTCCGGAGCGGGGGGGACCCCTGGACAGATACGCAGTATTTT | CASSLRSGGDPWTDTQYF
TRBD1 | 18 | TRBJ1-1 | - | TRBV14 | TGTGCCAGCAGCCGATTAAGTGGGACAGGCCCTTGGAACACTGAAGCTTTCTTT | CASSRLSGTGPWNTEAFF
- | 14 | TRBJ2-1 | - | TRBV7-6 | TGTGCCAGCAGCTCAGGGGGGTCCCGCAATGAGCAGTTCTTC | CASSSGGSRNEQFF
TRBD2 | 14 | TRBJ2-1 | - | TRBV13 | TGTGCCAGCAGCCCGGGACTAGCGAGTAATGAGCAGTTCTTC | CASSPGLASNEQFF
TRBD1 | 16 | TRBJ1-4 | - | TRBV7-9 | TGTGCCAGCAGCCTGGGACAGGGATTAGCCGCTGAAAAACTGTTTTTT | CASSLGQGLAAEKLFF
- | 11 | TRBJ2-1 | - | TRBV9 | TGTGCCAGCAGCGTATCGGGGGAGCAGTTCTTC | CASSVSGEQFF
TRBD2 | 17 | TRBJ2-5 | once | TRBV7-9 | TGTTCCAGCAGCTTAGCGGTTGTGGCGGGGGGGCCCGAGACCCAGTACTTC | CSSSLAVVAGGPETQYF
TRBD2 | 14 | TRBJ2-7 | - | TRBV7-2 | TGTGCCAGCAGGGATAGCGGGGGGCCGTACGAGCAGTACTTC | CASRDSGGPYEQYF
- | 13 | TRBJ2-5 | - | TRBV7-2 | TGTGCCACACAAAGTAATTTTCCGGAGACCCAGTACTTC | CATQSNFPETQYF
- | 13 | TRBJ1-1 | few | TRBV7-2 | TGTGCCAGCAGCTTACACATGAACACTGAAGCTTTCTTT | CASSLHMNTEAFF
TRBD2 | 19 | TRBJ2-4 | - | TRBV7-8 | TGTGCCAGCAGCTTAGACCCCACCGGGGAGCGGGGGGGCCTAGACATTCAGTACTTC | CASSLDPTGERGGLDIQYF
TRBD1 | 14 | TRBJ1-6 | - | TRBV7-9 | TGTGCCAGCAGCCCAGGACAGGGGAATTCACCCCTCCACTTT | CASSPGQGNSPLHF
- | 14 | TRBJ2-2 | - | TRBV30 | TGTGCCTGGAGTAAGGACAGCTCGAGCGGGGAGCTGTTTTTT | CAWSKDSSSGELFF
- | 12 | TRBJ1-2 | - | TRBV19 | TGTGCCAGTAGCTCCGGGAACTATGGCTACACCTTC | CASSSGNYGYTF
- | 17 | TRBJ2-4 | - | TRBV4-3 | TGCGCCAGCAGCCTCGGTAACAGGGATGTCGACAAAAACATTCAGTACTTC | CASSLGNRDVDKNIQYF
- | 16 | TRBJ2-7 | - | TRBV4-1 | TGCGCCAGCAGCCGCCTACACCGGGTCGATTTCTACGAGCAGTACTTC | CASSRLHRVDFYEQYF
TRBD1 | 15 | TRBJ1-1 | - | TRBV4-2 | TGTGCCAGCAGCCAATCATATCAGGGGGCCACTGAAGCTTTCTTT | CASSQSYQGATEAFF
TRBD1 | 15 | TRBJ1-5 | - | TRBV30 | TGTGCCTGGAGTAGGGGACAGGGTTTTAGTGAGCCCCAGCATTTT | CAWSRGQGFSEPQHF
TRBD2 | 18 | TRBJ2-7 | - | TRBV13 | TGTGCCAGCAGTTCCGACGAAGATAAGCGGGGGGCTCCTTACGAGCAGTACTTC | CASSSDEDKRGAPYEQYF
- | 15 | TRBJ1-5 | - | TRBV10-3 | TGTGCCATCACTTTAAGAGCGGGGGCGGTTTGGGCCCAGCATTTT | CAITLRAGAVWAQHF
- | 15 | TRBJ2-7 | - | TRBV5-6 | TGTGCCAGCAGGGGCACAGGGTATGGGAACTACGAGCAGTACTTC | CASRGTGYGNYEQYF
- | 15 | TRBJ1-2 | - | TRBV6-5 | TGTGCCAGCAGTTGGGGAACAGGGAGAGGCGATGGCTACACCTTC | CASSWGTGRGDGYTF
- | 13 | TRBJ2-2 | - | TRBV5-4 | TGTGCCAGCAGCTTGGGGCAGACCGGGGAGCTGTTTTTT | CASSLGQTGELFF
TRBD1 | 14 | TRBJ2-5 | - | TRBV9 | TGTGCCAGCAGCGTGAGGGGACAGCCAGAGACCCAGTACTTC | CASSVRGQPETQYF
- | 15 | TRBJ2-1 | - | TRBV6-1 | TGTGCCAGCACGGGCGGGAAGATTAGTTACAATGAGCAGTTCTTC | CASTGGKISYNEQFF
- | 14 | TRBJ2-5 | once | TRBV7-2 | TGTGCCAGCAGCTTCTCAAACCTCCGGGAGACCCAGTACTTC | CASSFSNLRETQYF
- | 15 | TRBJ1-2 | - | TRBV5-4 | TGTGCCAGCAGCCTAGATGGGACACCCAACTATGGCTACACCTTC | CASSLDGTPNYGYTF
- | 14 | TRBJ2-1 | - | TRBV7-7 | TGTGCTAGCAGCCCAACCTCTAGCGTCGATGAGCAGTTCTTC | CASSPTSSVDEQFF
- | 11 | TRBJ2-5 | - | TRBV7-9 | TGTGCCACAATCTCCGGAGAGACCCAGTACTTC | CATISGETQYF
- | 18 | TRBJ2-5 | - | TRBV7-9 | TGTGCCAGCAGCTTAGCGTCTTGGTTCCAGGGTAATTGGGAGACCCAGTACTTC | CASSLASWFQGNWETQYF
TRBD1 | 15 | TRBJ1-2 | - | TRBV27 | TGTGCCAGCAGCCCTGGACAGGGACAGCGGGGAGGCTACACCTTC | CASSPGQGQRGGYTF
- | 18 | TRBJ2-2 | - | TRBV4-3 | TGCGCCAGCAGCCAAGATCCAGGGGCGTACGCGAACACCGGGGAGCTGTTTTTT | CASSQDPGAYANTGELFF
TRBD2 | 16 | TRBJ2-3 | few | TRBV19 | TGTGCCAGTAGTTATACTAGCGGGGGCATGGGTGATACGCAGTATTTT | CASSYTSGGMGDTQYF
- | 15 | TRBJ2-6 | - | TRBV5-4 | TGTGCCAGCAGCCGGAGGGGTTCTGGGGCCAACGTCCTGACTTTC | CASSRRGSGANVLTF
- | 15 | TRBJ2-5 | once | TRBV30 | TGTGCCTGGAAACCCCCTTTTAGGGGCCGAGAGACCCAGTACTTC | CAWKPPFRGRETQYF
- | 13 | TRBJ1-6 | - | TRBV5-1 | TGCGCCAGCAGGCCAGACAGACAGCCACCCCTCCACTTT | CASRPDRQPPLHF
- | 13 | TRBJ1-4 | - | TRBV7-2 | TGTGCCAGCAGCGTGGTTACCGGGGAAAAACTGTTTTTT | CASSVVTGEKLFF
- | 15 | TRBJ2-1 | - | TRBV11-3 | TGTGCCAGCAGCTTCTCTAGCGCGTCATACAATGAGCAGTTCTTC | CASSFSSASYNEQFF
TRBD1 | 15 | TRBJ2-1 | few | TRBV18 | TGTGCCAGCTCAGCCCGGGACAGGGTTTACAATGAGCAGTTCTTC | CASSARDRVYNEQFF
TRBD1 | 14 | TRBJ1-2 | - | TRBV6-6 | TGTGCCAGCAGACTCTCGACAGGGAGCTATGGCTACACCTTC | CASRLSTGSYGYTF
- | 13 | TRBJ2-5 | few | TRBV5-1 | TGCGCCAGCAGCTTGGGAGGGAGAGAGACCCAGTACTTC | CASSLGGRETQYF
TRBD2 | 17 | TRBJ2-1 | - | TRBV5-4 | TGTGCCAGCAGCTTGGGGGCTAGCGGGGGGGCTTACAATGAGCAGTTCTTC | CASSLGASGGAYNEQFF
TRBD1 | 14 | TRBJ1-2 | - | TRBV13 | TGTGCCAGCAGCTCTCCCGGACAGGGCAGTGGCTACACCTTC | CASSSPGQGSGYTF
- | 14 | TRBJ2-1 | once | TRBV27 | TGTGCCAGCAGTCTACAGGGTCCCTACAATGAGCAGTTCTTC | CASSLQGPYNEQFF
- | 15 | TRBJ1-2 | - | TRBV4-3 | TGCGCCAGCAGCCAAGATTTGGAGGAGAACTATGGCTACACCTTC | CASSQDLEENYGYTF
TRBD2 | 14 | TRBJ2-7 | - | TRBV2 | TGTGCCAGCGGGGGGACTAGCGGGTCCTACGAGCAGTACTTC | CASGGTSGSYEQYF